What follows are 15 T cell receptor beta chains derived from one specimen sequenced in a study of CD8 T cells in Susac syndrome. A quantity of about 0.5 to 1 ug RNA underwent reverse transcription using random hexamers. Each CDR3 protein gets one entry after TCRdb re-called the immunoSEQ multiplex PCR reads with MiXCR. The repertoire holds over 130,000 distinct CDR3 sequences, with approximately 95% as singletons. The sample taken for sequencing was CD4+ T cells from PBMCs. Source of these receptors: a human donor with multiple sclerosis.

V is TRBV7-2 and J is TRBJ2-6; D remains unclear. CDR3 length: 15 amino acids. Germline CDR1 and CDR2: SGHTA and FQGNSA. V was shortened by 0 bases and J by 3 bases, with 6 bases between the two germline ends. The CDR3 loop reads CASSLADRGANVLTF. DNA of the CDR3: TGTGCCAGCAGCTTAGCGGATCGTGGGGCCAACGTCCTGACTTTC.

The CDR3, as DNA: TGCGCCAGCAGCTTGGACGGGAAAGCTTTCTTT. Its protein product is CASSLDGKAFF. The rearrangement joins TRBV5-1 to TRBJ1-1, with D hard to call. Germline V lookup: CDR1 SGHRS, CDR2 YFSETQ. The V and J ends lost 0 bases and 9 bases respectively, with 6 bases between them. The CDR3 runs to 11 residues.

V usage is TRBV7-9 and J usage is TRBJ2-1; TRBD2 matches at 7 bases. Germline loops: CDR1 SEHNR, CDR2 FQNEAQ (reference sequence). The junction had 9 bases not matched to a gene; V was cut back by 6 bases and J by 4 bases. The CDR3 is 15 residues long. The CDR3 is CASSRSAGAYNEQFF. CDR3 coding DNA: TGTGCCAGCAGTAGGTCGGCGGGAGCTTACAATGAGCAGTTCTTC.

This clonotype has only one observation. This chain uses TRBV29-1 with TRBJ1-1, with D tentatively TRBD1 (5 bases). The CDR3 has 14 residues. Trimming pared 0 bases from V and 1 base from J, leaving 9 bases between. From germline, CDR1 is SQVTM and CDR2 ANQGSEA. The CDR3 DNA sequence: TGCAGCGTTGAAGAGCGACAGAGGAACACTGAAGCTTTCTTT. This translates into CSVEERQRNTEAFF. The whole variable domain, filled in from reference TRBV29-1 and TRBJ1-1, reads SAVISQKPSRDICQRGTSLTIQCQVDSQVTMMFWYRQQPGQSLTLIATANQGSEATYESGFVIDKFPISRPNLTFSTLTVSNMSPEDSSIYLCSVEERQRNTEAFFGQGTRLTVV.

The V call is TRBV12-3 or TRBV12-4, the J call TRBJ2-2; D remains ambiguous. This CDR3 contains 15 residues. V dropped 5 bases and J dropped 4 bases, with 14 bases sitting between them. The CDR3 DNA is TGTGCCAGCAGTCTATCCGGGCCGGGCACCGGGGAGCTGTTTTTT. This sequence encodes CASSLSGPGTGELFF.

V and J are TRBV6-2 or TRBV6-3 and TRBJ2-4; D not certain. This CDR3 has 15 amino acids. Germline V CDR1 and CDR2: MNHEY, SVGEGT. V was clipped by 5 bases and J by 0 bases, with 11 bases between them. CDR3 sequence: CASSNLQLAKNIQYF. Written as DNA, the CDR3 is TGTGCCAGCAGTAACCTGCAACTAGCCAAAAACATTCAGTACTTC.

V is TRBV29-1 and J is TRBJ2-7, with 8 bases matching TRBD1. The CDR3 covers 13 residues. Germline CDR1 and CDR2: SQVTM and ANQGSEA. V was clipped by 0 bases and J by 5 bases; unmatched bases: 3. The CDR3 DNA follows: TGCAGCGTTGAAGACAGGGGGCTGAACGAGCAGTACTTC. It specifies CSVEDRGLNEQYF.

This clonotype showed up just once. The DNA is left out, because the CDR3 cannot be placed on it with certainty; the CDR3 is given as TCRdb lists it. The chain is built from TRBV2 and TRBJ2-3. Germline V gives CDR1 SNHLY, CDR2 FYNNEI. Termini included, the CDR3 measures 12 amino acids. CDR3 amino acids: CASSTSADTQYF.

The chain carries TRBV11-3 and TRBJ1-1; 7 bases are shared with TRBD1. This CDR3 region has 13 residues. Trimming removed 3 bases from V and 4 bases from J; junction bases left unmatched: 2. CDR1 is SGHNT and CDR2 is YENEEA in the germline V gene. In DNA, the CDR3 is TGTGCCAGCAGCTTTAGGACAGGCACTGAAGCTTTCTTT. This translates into CASSFRTGTEAFF.

This clonotype was counted a single time. The V call is TRBV23-1, the J call TRBJ1-5, with D perhaps matching TRBD1 (5 bases). TRBV23-1 carries the ORF label, with uncertain function. Trimming stripped 0 bases from V and 7 bases from J, with 22 bases between. The CDR3 is 18 amino acids. The CDR3 reads CASSQSGSVGGLEQPQHF. Written as DNA, the CDR3 is TGCGCCAGCAGTCAATCCGGGTCGGTGGGGGGTTTGGAGCAGCCCCAGCATTTT.

V and J are TRBV20-1 and TRBJ2-7; 9 nucleotides line up with TRBD1. The CDR3 consists of 13 residues. Losses at the gene ends were 5 bases for V and 5 bases for J; bases not matched to a gene: 7. Germline V gene lookup returns CDR1 DFQATT and CDR2 SNEGSKA (reference sequence). CDR3 sequence (DNA): TGCAGTGCTCAACAGGGGGCAGGCGACGAGCAGTACTTC. The encoded protein is CSAQQGAGDEQYF.

V and J are TRBV20-1 and TRBJ1-1; D may be TRBD1 (6 bases). The germline gives CDR1 DFQATT, CDR2 SNEGSKA (reference sequence). CDR3 length equals 11 residues. CDR3 region: CSEGGNTEAFF. CDR3 DNA: TGCAGCGAGGGGGGGAACACTGAAGCTTTCTTT.

V is TRBV29-1 and J is TRBJ2-7, with TRBD1 as a possible D gene (5 bases). Per the germline V gene, CDR1 is SQVTM and CDR2 is ANQGSEA. This CDR3 has 13 amino acids. V dropped 4 bases and J dropped 6 bases, with 16 bases sitting between them. CDR3 in amino acids: CSVGTNRQGEQYF. CDR3 coding DNA: TGCAGCGTTGGCACTAATAGGCAGGGCGAGCAGTACTTC.

This clonotype was detected only once. The rearrangement links TRBV7-2 to TRBJ2-3; TRBD1 or TRBD2 may be the D gene (6 bases each). Trimming took off 1 base at V and 2 bases at J, with 16 bases between the two ends. Germline V lookup: CDR1 SGHTA, CDR2 FQGNSA. CDR3 length: 17 residues. CDR3 loop: CASSLERGPLITDTQYF. The CDR3 DNA follows: TGTGCCAGCAGCTTAGAACGGGGGCCGCTAATCACAGATACGCAGTATTTT.

This clonotype has just one count. The rearrangement joins TRBV18 to TRBJ2-7, with a tentative D call TRBD1 (5 bases). Germline-derived CDR1 and CDR2 are KGHSH and LQKENI. The CDR3 is 15 residues long. Trimming took 3 bases from V and 0 from J, leaving 12 bases between them. The CDR3 here is CASSPLTGSSYEQYF. CDR3 bases: TGTGCCAGCTCACCCTTAACAGGTTCCTCCTACGAGCAGTACTTC.